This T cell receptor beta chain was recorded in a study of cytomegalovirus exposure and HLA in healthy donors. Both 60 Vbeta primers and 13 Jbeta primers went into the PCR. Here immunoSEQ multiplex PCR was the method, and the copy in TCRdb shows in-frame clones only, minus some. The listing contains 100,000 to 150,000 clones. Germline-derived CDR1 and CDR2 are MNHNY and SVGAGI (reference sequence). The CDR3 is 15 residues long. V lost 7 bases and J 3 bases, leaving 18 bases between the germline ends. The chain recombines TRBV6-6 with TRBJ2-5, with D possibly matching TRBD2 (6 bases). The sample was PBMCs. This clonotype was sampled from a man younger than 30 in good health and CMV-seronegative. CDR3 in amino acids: CASNRGGFSKETQYF. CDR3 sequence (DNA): TGTGCCAGCAACCGGGGAGGATTTAGTAAAGAGACCCAGTACTTC.